This TCR beta chain came from a study of cytomegalovirus exposure and HLA in healthy donors. PCR amplification relied on 60 Vbeta primers (plus 13 Jbeta primers). Repertoires were generated with immunoSEQ multiplex PCR, while TCRdb's copy carries only in-frame clones and drops some. The sample consists of 200,000 to 300,000 clones, roughly 81% of them appearing once. The sequence derives from a woman between 40 and 55 years old in good health and CMV-seropositive. The specimen sequenced was PBMCs.

CDR3 protein: CASSFYSSNYGYTF. As DNA, the CDR3 is TGTGCCAGCAGCTTCTACAGTTCTAACTATGGCTACACCTTC. The J gene is TRBJ1-2, the V gene TRBV7-2; the D is unclear. V was shortened by 3 bases and J by 0 bases, with 8 bases between the two germline ends. CDR1 is SGHTA and CDR2 is FQGNSA in the germline V gene. This CDR3 is built from 14 residues.